This TCR beta chain was found in a study of cytomegalovirus exposure and HLA in healthy donors. Overall study results and limits: It was shown in a later analysis that HLA-associated TCR beta chains were more clonally expanded than other, equally common chains. TCR beta V- and J-gene trimming, according to a later analysis, was linked to a missense DCLRE1C variant. According to the study, around 150 TCR beta chains were cytomegalovirus-associated.

The PCR was carried out with 60 Vbeta primers and 13 Jbeta primers. Produced via immunoSEQ multiplex PCR; TCRdb's table is partial and in-frame only. The sample contains about 55,000 clones, around 79% of which appear only once. Trimming took 0 bases from V and 2 from J, leaving 11 bases between them. Germline V lookup: CDR1 SGHRS, CDR2 YFSETQ. The length of the CDR3 is 15 residues. This clone was detected only a few times. Its cognate antigen is unknown. The TCR was taken from a female donor in good health and CMV-seronegative. The chain has TRBV5-1 and TRBJ1-1; D is possibly TRBD1 (5 bases). The specimen was PBMCs. The CDR3 DNA sequence: TGCGCCAGCAGCTTGGCGGTGGGGCTTAACACTGAAGCTTTCTTT. Translation gives CASSLAVGLNTEAFF.